The rows below give T cell receptor beta chains drawn from one sample of a study of tumor-infiltrating lymphocytes in localized non-small cell lung cancer. TCRdb's table, derived via immunoSEQ multiplex PCR, lists solely in-frame clones and lacks some. The data hold about 9,900 clones, with 60% to 80% observed a single time. The sequenced sample consisted of lung tumor tissue. The receptors shown here come from a human donor with non-small cell lung cancer. The CDR3 runs from the conserved cysteine through the conserved F or W. The order of the fields is V gene, J gene, clone size, D gene, CDR3 protein, CDR3 DNA. D genes are given only for firm matches. Some rows have no size entry. The others give once, few or many, or a class for an expanded clone.

>TRBV5-1|TRBJ2-3|-|TRBD2
CASSFGLAVDTQYF
TGCGCCAGCAGCTTTGGACTAGCGGTAGATACGCAGTATTTT
>TRBV29-1|TRBJ2-6|-|-
CSVANRLIQSRANVLTF
TGCAGCGTTGCTAATAGACTCATACAAAGTCGGGCCAACGTCCTGACTTTC
>TRBV10-2|TRBJ1-6|once|-
CASSDRGGGGSPLHF
TGCGCCAGCAGTGACAGGGGAGGTGGTGGTTCACCCCTCCACTTT
>TRBV6-5|TRBJ1-6|medium-sized|-
CASSYSLGARNSPLHF
TGTGCCAGCAGTTACTCGTTAGGGGCGAGGAATTCACCCCTCCACTTT
>TRBV5-6|TRBJ1-4|-|-
CASSQLQGSNEKLFF
TGTGCCAGCAGCCAACTACAGGGAAGTAATGAAAAACTGTTTTTT
>TRBV9|TRBJ1-2|-|-
CASSVQHNYGYTF
TGTGCCAGCAGCGTTCAGCATAACTATGGCTACACCTTC
>TRBV29-1|TRBJ1-4|-|-
CSVAKTSTNEKLFF
TGCAGCGTTGCCAAGACGTCAACTAATGAAAAACTGTTTTTT
>TRBV18|TRBJ1-1|-|-
CASSPRSQGTGTEAFF
TGTGCCAGCTCACCGAGATCCCAGGGTACGGGCACTGAAGCTTTCTTT
>TRBV20-1|TRBJ1-2|-|-
CSASQDYGYTF
TGCAGTGCTAGTCAAGATTATGGCTACACCTTC
>TRBV7-2|TRBJ2-7|-|TRBD2
CASSLERGGYEQYF
TGTGCCAGCAGCCTCGAGCGGGGGGGCTACGAGCAGTACTTC
>TRBV6-5|TRBJ1-1|-|TRBD1
CASKGTGFEAFF
TGTGCCAGCAAGGGGACAGGTTTTGAAGCTTTCTTT
>TRBV7-2|TRBJ2-1|once|TRBD2
CASSGTSGEYNEQFF
TGTGCCAGCAGCGGTACTAGCGGGGAGTACAATGAGCAGTTCTTC
>TRBV2|TRBJ2-5|-|TRBD2
CASNFGLAETQYF
TGTGCCAGCAACTTTGGACTAGCGGAGACCCAGTACTTC
>TRBV18|TRBJ2-3|-|-
CASSPGDNDPDTQYF
TGTGCCAGCTCCCCCGGGGACAACGACCCAGATACGCAGTATTTT
>TRBV5-6|TRBJ2-5|once|-
CASSTTGPRETQYF
TGTGCCAGCAGCACAACAGGGCCACGGGAGACCCAGTACTTC
>TRBV19|TRBJ1-2|few|-
CASTPSRTGTYGYTF
TGTGCCAGTACCCCGTCACGCACAGGAACCTATGGCTACACCTTC
>TRBV19|TRBJ2-7|-|TRBD2
CASSIGRGAYEQYF
TGTGCCAGTAGTATTGGTCGGGGGGCCTACGAGCAGTACTTC
>TRBV7-9|TRBJ2-5|once|-
CASSLLTAQETQYF
TGTGCCAGCAGCTTATTGACAGCCCAAGAGACCCAGTACTTC
>TRBV2|TRBJ2-5|-|TRBD1
CASSALQGQETQYF
TGTGCCAGCAGTGCCTTACAGGGGCAAGAGACCCAGTACTTC
>TRBV11-3|TRBJ2-7|-|-
CASSLAAGSSYEQYF
TGTGCCAGCAGCTTAGCCGCGGGGTCCTCCTACGAGCAGTACTTC
>TRBV7-2|TRBJ2-1|-|TRBD1
CASSPRGPGNEQFF
TGTGCCAGCAGCCCCAGGGGGCCGGGGAATGAGCAGTTCTTC
>TRBV5-1|TRBJ2-2|-|-
CASSLANEGTGELFF
TGCGCCAGCAGCTTGGCCAACGAGGGAACCGGGGAGCTGTTTTTT
>TRBV27|TRBJ1-2|-|-
CASTPGQFWLYGYTF
TGTGCCAGCACCCCAGGGCAGTTTTGGCTCTATGGCTACACCTTC
>TRBV9|TRBJ2-2|-|TRBD2
CASSRLAGVPGELFF
TGTGCCAGCAGCCGACTAGCGGGGGTTCCCGGGGAGCTGTTTTTT
>TRBV6-1|TRBJ2-7|few|TRBD1
CASSAGGSYEQYF
TGTGCCAGCAGTGCAGGGGGCAGCTACGAGCAGTACTTC
>TRBV14|TRBJ1-1|-|-
CASSQLQKGPMNTEAFF
TGTGCCAGCAGCCAATTACAGAAGGGGCCCATGAACACTGAAGCTTTCTTT
>TRBV2|TRBJ1-2|-|TRBD1
CASSEEGDSYGYTF
TGTGCCAGCAGTGAAGAAGGGGACAGCTATGGCTACACCTTC
>TRBV10-3|TRBJ1-2|-|-
CAISERYGYTF
TGTGCCATCAGTGAACGGTATGGCTACACCTTC
>TRBV6-1|TRBJ2-7|-|-
CASSEAPDRYEQYF
TGTGCCAGCAGTGAAGCGCCGGACCGCTACGAGCAGTACTTC
>TRBV19|TRBJ1-2|-|-
CAAGAGRNLYGYTF
TGTGCCGCTGGTGCGGGACGGAATCTCTATGGCTACACCTTC
>TRBV6-5|TRBJ1-3|-|-
CASGQSGNTIYF
TGTGCCAGCGGACAGTCTGGAAACACCATATATTTT
>TRBV28|TRBJ1-4|-|-
CAIKEGGTNEKLFF
TGTGCCATCAAAGAGGGGGGAACTAATGAAAAACTGTTTTTT
>TRBV2|TRBJ2-7|-|TRBD1
CASRGTGWSSDEQYF
TGTGCCAGCAGGGGGACAGGGTGGAGTAGCGACGAGCAGTACTTC
>TRBV30|TRBJ2-1|-|-
CAWSSEGPSHNEQFF
TGTGCCTGGTCGAGCGAGGGGCCCTCCCACAATGAGCAGTTCTTC
>TRBV19|TRBJ1-1|-|TRBD1
CASSLQQGRTEAFF
TGTGCCAGTAGTCTCCAACAGGGGAGGACTGAAGCTTTCTTT
>TRBV9|TRBJ1-3|few|-
CASSVGGGNTIYF
TGTGCCAGCAGCGTAGGAGGAGGAAACACCATATATTTT
>TRBV29-1|TRBJ2-5|-|-
CSALTASWETQYF
TGCAGCGCTTTGACAGCCAGTTGGGAGACCCAGTACTTC
>TRBV7-3|TRBJ1-1|-|-
CASSLNAQNEAFF
TGTGCCAGCAGCTTAAACGCGCAGAATGAAGCTTTCTTT
>TRBV6-1|TRBJ2-7|-|-
CASRQEREQYF
TGTGCCAGCAGGCAGGAAAGAGAGCAGTACTTC
>TRBV5-1|TRBJ2-6|-|-
CASSVSGAGANVLTF
TGCGCCAGCAGCGTATCAGGGGCTGGGGCCAACGTCCTGACTTTC
>TRBV5-6|TRBJ2-1|-|TRBD2
CASSRRTERGARNEQFF
TGTGCCAGCAGCCGAAGGACTGAGCGGGGGGCGCGAAATGAGCAGTTCTTC
>TRBV6-5|TRBJ1-3|-|-
CASSSNRAGNTIYF
TGTGCCAGCAGCTCGAACAGGGCTGGAAACACCATATATTTT
>TRBV18|TRBJ2-7|-|-
CASSPRESYEQYF
TGTGCCAGCTCACCACGGGAATCCTACGAGCAGTACTTC
>TRBV19|TRBJ2-7|-|-
CASSAPGYEQYF
TGTGCCAGTAGTGCGCCTGGCTACGAGCAGTACTTC
>TRBV11-3|TRBJ2-2|-|TRBD1
CASRWTGSGELFF
TGTGCCAGCAGATGGACAGGGTCTGGGGAGCTGTTTTTT
>TRBV7-2|TRBJ2-2|-|-
CASSLVDGSGELFF
TGTGCCAGCAGCTTGGTTGACGGCTCCGGGGAGCTGTTTTTT
>TRBV5-1|TRBJ2-5|few|TRBD1
CASSVTGGDYQETQYF
TGCGCCAGCAGCGTGACAGGGGGCGATTATCAAGAGACCCAGTACTTC
>TRBV28|TRBJ2-1|few|-
CASSLHGYNEQFF
TGTGCCAGCAGTTTGCACGGCTACAATGAGCAGTTCTTC
>TRBV6-6|TRBJ1-4|-|-
CASSYTTGDNEKLFF
TGTGCCAGCAGTTACACTACAGGCGACAATGAAAAACTGTTTTTT
>TRBV19|TRBJ1-1|medium-sized|-
CASSPGGTNTEAFF
TGTGCCAGTAGTCCCGGAGGGACGAACACTGAAGCTTTCTTT
>TRBV7-8|TRBJ2-5|-|TRBD1
CASSRDRQETQYF
TGTGCCAGCAGCCGGGACAGACAAGAGACCCAGTACTTC
>TRBV6-5|TRBJ2-4|-|TRBD2
CASSSSGGTDIQYF
TGTGCCAGCAGTTCCAGCGGGGGGACGGACATTCAGTACTTC
>TRBV7-8|TRBJ1-1|-|-
CASSFSGTEAFF
TGTGCCAGCAGCTTCAGTGGCACTGAAGCTTTCTTT
>TRBV2|TRBJ1-5|-|TRBD1
CASRGTGSNQPQHF
TGTGCCAGCAGGGGGACAGGTAGCAATCAGCCCCAGCATTTT